Sequencing of this T cell receptor beta chain was carried out in a study of cytomegalovirus exposure and HLA in healthy donors. Study findings and constraints: 87-base-pair reads could not separate some V segments, including TRBV6-2 and TRBV6-3.

The CDR3 covers 15 residues. Losses at the gene ends were 7 bases for V and 3 bases for J; bases not matched to a gene: 9. Germline V gene lookup returns CDR1 WNHNN and CDR2 SYGVQD (reference sequence). Researchers ran the PCR with 60 Vbeta and 13 Jbeta primers. Study processing details: Unique TCR beta chains numbered about 80 million in a later analysis, with roughly 10 million shared. Profiled with immunoSEQ multiplex PCR; TCRdb holds only in-frame clones, not every one. The DNA was the basis for D and trimming; V, J and clone size are from that table. The top ten clones hold 3.5% to 4.5% of a sample with roughly 180,000 clones, around 80% of them seen once. Notes on this clone: No antigen is known for it.

The TCR comes from a woman aged 60 to 75 in good health and CMV-seropositive. Sequenced sample: PBMCs. The chain uses TRBV10-1 and TRBJ1-5; TRBD1 aligns across 7 bases. CDR3 bases: TGCGCCAGCAAGGGGGCCAGGGCGGACAATCAGCCCCAGCATTTT. This encodes CASKGARADNQPQHF.